A selection of T cell receptor beta chains follows, all from one sample in a study of shared clonotypes between healthy human individuals. Assay used: immunoSEQ multiplex PCR; TCRdb lists only in-frame clones, some missing. The sample has roughly 1,500,000 clones, approximately 98.5% seen once; the top ten hold around 0.38%. What was sequenced was naive CD4+ T cells sorted from blood. The receptor source for this set is a man aged 30 to 39 in good health. CDR3s include the opening cysteine and the closing phenylalanine or tryptophan. A D gene is named only where the DNA matches it firmly. Clone size is given for some rows only: seen once, a few or many times, or a class if the clone is expanded.

v_gene: TRBV2
abundance: -
d_gene: -
j_gene: TRBJ1-1
CDR3nt: TGTGCCAGCACCGTAAACACTGAAGCTTTCTTT
CDR3aa: CASTVNTEAFF

v_gene: TRBV9
abundance: -
d_gene: TRBD1
j_gene: TRBJ1-2
CDR3nt: TGTGCCAGCAGCCCTAGTAGGGACAGGGGTTATGGCTACACCTTC
CDR3aa: CASSPSRDRGYGYTF

v_gene: TRBV19
abundance: once
d_gene: -
j_gene: TRBJ2-2
CDR3nt: TGTGCCAGTAGTATAGCGGGGATTCGGCCAAACACCGGGGAGCTGTTTTTT
CDR3aa: CASSIAGIRPNTGELFF

v_gene: TRBV6-1
abundance: -
d_gene: -
j_gene: TRBJ2-7
CDR3nt: TGTGCCAGCAGCCTTCTGGGGGGCGATACCTACGAGCAGTACTTC
CDR3aa: CASSLLGGDTYEQYF

v_gene: TRBV2
abundance: -
d_gene: -
j_gene: TRBJ1-1
CDR3nt: TGTGCCAGCCCTGAAGCTAGGGAAGACACTGAAGCTTTCTTT
CDR3aa: CASPEAREDTEAFF

v_gene: TRBV7-6
abundance: -
d_gene: -
j_gene: TRBJ2-3
CDR3nt: TGTGCCAGCAGCTTAGGGACGGCTAGCACAGATACGCAGTATTTT
CDR3aa: CASSLGTASTDTQYF

v_gene: TRBV5-1
abundance: -
d_gene: -
j_gene: TRBJ2-2
CDR3nt: TGCGCCAGCAGCTACTCCCCCCCACTTGCTACCACCTCAATAACCCCCGGGGAGCTGTTTTTT
CDR3aa: CASSYSPPLATTSITPGELFF

v_gene: TRBV5-1
abundance: -
d_gene: -
j_gene: TRBJ2-3
CDR3nt: TGCGCCAGCAGCTTTTTTATTTCCCCTGAGTCAGATACGCAGTATTTT
CDR3aa: CASSFFISPESDTQYF

v_gene: TRBV5-6
abundance: -
d_gene: -
j_gene: TRBJ2-2
CDR3nt: TGTGCCAGCTCGCAGCCGAACACCGGGGAGCTGTTTTTT
CDR3aa: CASSQPNTGELFF

v_gene: TRBV6-1
abundance: -
d_gene: -
j_gene: TRBJ2-3
CDR3nt: TGTGCCAGCAGTGATCATCAGGGGAGCGCAACAGATACGCAGTATTTT
CDR3aa: CASSDHQGSATDTQYF

v_gene: TRBV6-4
abundance: -
d_gene: -
j_gene: TRBJ2-6
CDR3nt: TGTGCCAGCAGTGACCATTTTGGTGGGGCCAACGTCCTGACTTTC
CDR3aa: CASSDHFGGANVLTF

v_gene: TRBV29-1
abundance: -
d_gene: -
j_gene: TRBJ2-2
CDR3nt: TGCAGCGTTGCTCACCGACTGACCGGGGAGCTGTTTTTT
CDR3aa: CSVAHRLTGELFF

v_gene: TRBV12-5
abundance: once
d_gene: -
j_gene: TRBJ2-1
CDR3nt: TGTGCTAGTGGTTTGTCGGAAGGCTCCTACAATGAGCAGTTCTTC
CDR3aa: CASGLSEGSYNEQFF

v_gene: TRBV29-1
abundance: -
d_gene: TRBD2
j_gene: TRBJ2-7
CDR3nt: TGCAGCGTTGGCCTAGCGGGGAGAATCTACGAGCAGTACTTC
CDR3aa: CSVGLAGRIYEQYF

v_gene: TRBV10-3
abundance: -
d_gene: -
j_gene: TRBJ2-5
CDR3nt: TGTGCCATCAGTGTAAGGGGTGAACAAGAGACCCAGTACTTC
CDR3aa: CAISVRGEQETQYF

v_gene: TRBV6-6
abundance: -
d_gene: TRBD2
j_gene: TRBJ2-7
CDR3nt: TGTGCCAGCAGCTCTACTCTAGCGGGATTGCGCGAGCAGTACTTC
CDR3aa: CASSSTLAGLREQYF

v_gene: TRBV5-6
abundance: -
d_gene: -
j_gene: TRBJ1-2
CDR3nt: TGTGCCAGCAGCTTGGTTCAGGGTTTCGCTAACTATGGCTACACCTTC
CDR3aa: CASSLVQGFANYGYTF

v_gene: TRBV27
abundance: -
d_gene: TRBD2
j_gene: TRBJ2-3
CDR3nt: TGTGCCAGCAGGCGCGGGAGCCACAGCACAGATACGCAGTATTTT
CDR3aa: CASRRGSHSTDTQYF

v_gene: TRBV5-1
abundance: -
d_gene: -
j_gene: TRBJ2-6
CDR3nt: TGCGCCAGCAGCATCGTTTCTGGGGCCAACGTCCTGACTTTC
CDR3aa: CASSIVSGANVLTF

v_gene: TRBV10-3
abundance: -
d_gene: TRBD1
j_gene: TRBJ2-7
CDR3nt: TGTGCCATCAGTGGAAGACAGGGGGTTGAGAACGAGCAGTACTTC
CDR3aa: CAISGRQGVENEQYF

v_gene: TRBV11-2
abundance: -
d_gene: -
j_gene: TRBJ1-1
CDR3nt: TGTGCCAGCAAAATACGCGCTGAAGCTTTCTTT
CDR3aa: CASKIRAEAFF

v_gene: TRBV27
abundance: once
d_gene: -
j_gene: TRBJ2-7
CDR3nt: TGTGCCAGCAGTTTAACAGGTTCCTCCCGGGAGCAGTACTTC
CDR3aa: CASSLTGSSREQYF

v_gene: TRBV18
abundance: -
d_gene: TRBD2
j_gene: TRBJ2-7
CDR3nt: TGTGCCAGCTCACCGGGACTAGCGACTCTCACTTCCTACGAGCAGTACTTC
CDR3aa: CASSPGLATLTSYEQYF

v_gene: TRBV21-1
abundance: -
d_gene: -
j_gene: TRBJ2-1
CDR3nt: TGTGCCAGCAGCAAGGGTGGACTAGCGGCATGTAATGAGCAGTTCTTC
CDR3aa: CASSKGGLAACNEQFF

v_gene: TRBV27
abundance: -
d_gene: TRBD1
j_gene: TRBJ2-3
CDR3nt: TGTGCCAGCAGTTTGTCAGGGGGTCGAGATACGCAGTATTTT
CDR3aa: CASSLSGGRDTQYF

v_gene: TRBV11-2
abundance: -
d_gene: -
j_gene: TRBJ2-3
CDR3nt: TGTGCCAGCAGCTTAGGATTGATGGGACTGAACACAGATACGCAGTATTTT
CDR3aa: CASSLGLMGLNTDTQYF

v_gene: TRBV5-1
abundance: -
d_gene: TRBD1
j_gene: TRBJ2-3
CDR3nt: TGCGCCAGCAGCTTTGTACAGGGGAAAACAGATACGCAGTATTTT
CDR3aa: CASSFVQGKTDTQYF

v_gene: TRBV15
abundance: -
d_gene: -
j_gene: TRBJ2-1
CDR3nt: TGTGCCACCAGCAGAGTCCCAGGGGTCCTCAATGAGCAGTTCTTC
CDR3aa: CATSRVPGVLNEQFF

v_gene: TRBV30
abundance: -
d_gene: -
j_gene: TRBJ1-5
CDR3nt: TGTGCCTGGACCGGACAGACGGGGCCCCAGCATTTT
CDR3aa: CAWTGQTGPQHF

v_gene: TRBV9
abundance: -
d_gene: -
j_gene: TRBJ2-2
CDR3nt: TGTGCCAGCAGCGTAATCGGCACCGGGGAGCTGTTTTTT
CDR3aa: CASSVIGTGELFF

v_gene: TRBV5-1
abundance: -
d_gene: TRBD2
j_gene: TRBJ2-1
CDR3nt: TGCGCCAGCAGCTTAATAGCGGGAGGCCGACACAATGAGCAGTTCTTC
CDR3aa: CASSLIAGGRHNEQFF

v_gene: TRBV9
abundance: -
d_gene: -
j_gene: TRBJ2-5
CDR3nt: TGTGCCAGCAGCGTAGCTTGGCAAGAGACCCAGTACTTC
CDR3aa: CASSVAWQETQYF

v_gene: TRBV18
abundance: -
d_gene: TRBD1
j_gene: TRBJ2-1
CDR3nt: TGTGCCAGCTCACCACTTTTCGCGTCCGGGACAGGGTTTAATGAGCAGTTCTTC
CDR3aa: CASSPLFASGTGFNEQFF

v_gene: TRBV5-8
abundance: -
d_gene: TRBD2
j_gene: TRBJ2-1
CDR3nt: TGTGCCAGCAGCTTGGCCGGGGGGGGACTAGCGGGACTGAACTACAATGAGCAGTTCTTC
CDR3aa: CASSLAGGGLAGLNYNEQFF

v_gene: TRBV7-2
abundance: -
d_gene: -
j_gene: TRBJ2-7
CDR3nt: TGTGCCAGCAGCACCAGGGGGGCTCTCTACGAGCAGTACTTC
CDR3aa: CASSTRGALYEQYF

v_gene: TRBV6-1
abundance: -
d_gene: -
j_gene: TRBJ1-2
CDR3nt: TGTGCCAGCGGCCCAGCCCCCGGCTATGGCTACACCTTC
CDR3aa: CASGPAPGYGYTF

v_gene: TRBV5-6
abundance: -
d_gene: -
j_gene: TRBJ2-7
CDR3nt: TGTGCCAGCAGCTTGGGGCGCAGGGCTTACGAGCAGTACTTC
CDR3aa: CASSLGRRAYEQYF

v_gene: TRBV10-2
abundance: once
d_gene: TRBD1
j_gene: TRBJ2-2
CDR3nt: TGCGCCAGCAGGGACAGGGCGGGCACCGGGGAGCTGTTTTTT
CDR3aa: CASRDRAGTGELFF

v_gene: TRBV5-4
abundance: -
d_gene: -
j_gene: TRBJ2-4
CDR3nt: TGTGCCAGCAGCTTAGGGTCCGACCGGAACATTCAGTACTTC
CDR3aa: CASSLGSDRNIQYF

v_gene: TRBV10-3
abundance: -
d_gene: -
j_gene: TRBJ1-5
CDR3nt: TGTGCCAGTAGGGGGGATAGCAATCAGCCCCAGCATTTT
CDR3aa: CASRGDSNQPQHF

v_gene: TRBV9
abundance: -
d_gene: TRBD1
j_gene: TRBJ1-1
CDR3nt: TGTGCCAGCAGGAGGGACAGCGGCCCCGTGAACACTGAAGCTTTCTTT
CDR3aa: CASRRDSGPVNTEAFF

v_gene: TRBV28
abundance: -
d_gene: -
j_gene: TRBJ1-1
CDR3nt: TGTGCCAGCAGTTTACCAGCGGGATCTGAAGCTTTCTTT
CDR3aa: CASSLPAGSEAFF

v_gene: TRBV28
abundance: once
d_gene: -
j_gene: TRBJ1-4
CDR3nt: TGTGCCAGCAGTTTAGAGGACTCAACTAATGAAAAACTGTTTTTT
CDR3aa: CASSLEDSTNEKLFF

v_gene: TRBV11-3
abundance: -
d_gene: -
j_gene: TRBJ1-1
CDR3nt: TGTGCCAGCAGCCCAGGGGAGGGTGAAGCTTTCTTT
CDR3aa: CASSPGEGEAFF

v_gene: TRBV14
abundance: -
d_gene: -
j_gene: TRBJ1-1
CDR3nt: TGTGCCAGCAGCCCGAACCCAATGCCTGGGGGTGAAGCTTTCTTT
CDR3aa: CASSPNPMPGGEAFF

v_gene: TRBV5-1
abundance: -
d_gene: -
j_gene: TRBJ2-7
CDR3nt: TGCGCCAGCAGCCCCGCCGGAACCTACGAGCAGTACTTC
CDR3aa: CASSPAGTYEQYF